A selection of T cell receptor beta chains follows, all from one sample in a study of beta chain features in type 1 diabetes. Sequenced by immunoSEQ multiplex PCR; TCRdb stores in-frame clones only, minus some. This repertoire shows about 40,000 clones, roughly 50% found once; its top ten account for around 0.25%. The sequenced sample was stem cell memory CD4+ T cells from blood. The receptors here all came from a young woman in good health. CDR3s include the opening cysteine and the closing phenylalanine or tryptophan. D genes are given only for firm matches. Only part of the rows carry a size: once, few, many, or a class if the clone is expanded.

j_call: TRBJ2-2; v_call: TRBV7-3; d_call: NA; clone_size: NA; cdr3_nt: TGTGCCAGCAGCCCCTTCTACCCTCGGGGCGGGGAGCTGTTTTTT; cdr3_aa: CASSPFYPRGGELFF
j_call: TRBJ2-1; v_call: TRBV7-8; d_call: TRBD1; clone_size: NA; cdr3_nt: TGTGCCAGCAGCCCTGACAGGGTAGGGTACAATGAGCAGTTCTTC; cdr3_aa: CASSPDRVGYNEQFF
j_call: TRBJ2-5; v_call: TRBV7-9; d_call: NA; clone_size: NA; cdr3_nt: TGTGCCAGCAGCTTAGCGAGGGCAGGGAGGGAGACCCAGTACTTC; cdr3_aa: CASSLARAGRETQYF
j_call: TRBJ1-4; v_call: TRBV6-6; d_call: NA; clone_size: NA; cdr3_nt: TGTGCCAGCGGCAGGGAAGGGATTTTTGAAAAACTGTTTTTT; cdr3_aa: CASGREGIFEKLFF
j_call: TRBJ2-5; v_call: TRBV28; d_call: NA; clone_size: NA; cdr3_nt: TGTGCCAGCAAGGGGGAAGACTCGAGGAGTGAGACCCAGTACTTC; cdr3_aa: CASKGEDSRSETQYF
j_call: TRBJ2-5; v_call: TRBV29-1; d_call: NA; clone_size: NA; cdr3_nt: TGCAGCGGGAGGGGCGTGGAGACCCAGTACTTC; cdr3_aa: CSGRGVETQYF
j_call: TRBJ2-7; v_call: TRBV15; d_call: NA; clone_size: NA; cdr3_nt: TGTGCCACCAGCCTAAAGCTAACAGAGTACGAGCAGTACTTC; cdr3_aa: CATSLKLTEYEQYF
j_call: TRBJ2-1; v_call: TRBV28; d_call: TRBD2; clone_size: NA; cdr3_nt: TGTGCCAGCAGTTTGAATATAGCTGGACTAGCGGGAGTAAATGAGCAGTTCTTC; cdr3_aa: CASSLNIAGLAGVNEQFF
j_call: TRBJ2-1; v_call: TRBV4-3; d_call: TRBD2; clone_size: few; cdr3_nt: TGCGCCAGCAGCCAAGAACTAGCGGAGAATGAGCAGTTCTTC; cdr3_aa: CASSQELAENEQFF
j_call: TRBJ2-1; v_call: TRBV28; d_call: NA; clone_size: few; cdr3_nt: TGTGCCAGCAGTTTGAGTTACAATGAGCAGTTCTTC; cdr3_aa: CASSLSYNEQFF
j_call: TRBJ1-1; v_call: TRBV6-5; d_call: NA; clone_size: NA; cdr3_nt: TGTGCCAGCAGTGACGGGGTGGGTTACACTGAAGCTTTCTTT; cdr3_aa: CASSDGVGYTEAFF
j_call: TRBJ1-1; v_call: TRBV7-2; d_call: TRBD1; clone_size: NA; cdr3_nt: TGTGCCAGCAGCGGAACCGGGACAGGGAACCTTGAAGCTTTCTTT; cdr3_aa: CASSGTGTGNLEAFF
j_call: TRBJ1-1; v_call: TRBV4-2; d_call: NA; clone_size: few; cdr3_nt: TGTGCCAGCAGCCAAGATTTGTCAGGGATGAACACTGAAGCTTTCTTT; cdr3_aa: CASSQDLSGMNTEAFF
j_call: TRBJ2-5; v_call: TRBV30; d_call: TRBD1; clone_size: NA; cdr3_nt: TGTGCCTGGAACTTGGGGCAGGGGGCATCGGAGACCCAGTACTTC; cdr3_aa: CAWNLGQGASETQYF
j_call: TRBJ1-4; v_call: TRBV4-3; d_call: NA; clone_size: medium-sized; cdr3_nt: TGCGCCAGCAGCCAAGACAGGGTGAATGAAAAACTGTTTTTT; cdr3_aa: CASSQDRVNEKLFF
j_call: TRBJ2-2; v_call: TRBV11-3; d_call: TRBD1; clone_size: NA; cdr3_nt: TGTGCCAGCAGCGGGGACAGAAGAACCGGGGAGCTGTTTTTT; cdr3_aa: CASSGDRRTGELFF
j_call: TRBJ1-1; v_call: TRBV19; d_call: NA; clone_size: NA; cdr3_nt: TGTGCCAGTAGTATAGACAGGTCCATGAACACTGAAGCTTTCTTT; cdr3_aa: CASSIDRSMNTEAFF
j_call: TRBJ2-2; v_call: TRBV6-1; d_call: TRBD1; clone_size: few; cdr3_nt: TGTGCCAGCAGCCCGGGACAGATCGCCACCGGGGAGCTGTTTTTT; cdr3_aa: CASSPGQIATGELFF
j_call: TRBJ2-1; v_call: TRBV5-6; d_call: NA; clone_size: few; cdr3_nt: TGTGCCAGCAAGTTTGAGGGCAGGGGCAGGGAGCAGTTCTTC; cdr3_aa: CASKFEGRGREQFF
j_call: TRBJ2-5; v_call: TRBV7-9; d_call: TRBD2; clone_size: few; cdr3_nt: TGTGCCAGCAGCTTGCTAGCGGTCCAAGAGACCCAGTACTTC; cdr3_aa: CASSLLAVQETQYF
j_call: TRBJ2-2; v_call: TRBV2; d_call: NA; clone_size: NA; cdr3_nt: TGTGCCAGCAGTCCCAGGGTTTCCGGGGAGCTGTTTTTT; cdr3_aa: CASSPRVSGELFF
j_call: TRBJ2-5; v_call: TRBV7-2; d_call: TRBD2; clone_size: few; cdr3_nt: TGTGCCAGCAGCTTAGCCCTAGCGGGAGGAGAGACCCAGTACTTC; cdr3_aa: CASSLALAGGETQYF
j_call: TRBJ2-5; v_call: TRBV29-1; d_call: TRBD2; clone_size: NA; cdr3_nt: TGCAGCGTTGCGGGAACTAGCGGGAGTCAAGAGACCCAGTACTTC; cdr3_aa: CSVAGTSGSQETQYF
j_call: TRBJ2-5; v_call: TRBV7-2; d_call: NA; clone_size: NA; cdr3_nt: TGTGCCAGCAGCTTAGACTTGAGCCTAGAAACCCAGTACTTC; cdr3_aa: CASSLDLSLETQYF
j_call: TRBJ1-3; v_call: TRBV5-8; d_call: NA; clone_size: NA; cdr3_nt: TGTGCCAGCAGCTTGGAAGGGGTTTACACCATATATTTT; cdr3_aa: CASSLEGVYTIYF
j_call: TRBJ2-1; v_call: TRBV10-3; d_call: NA; clone_size: NA; cdr3_nt: TGTGCCATCACCGGGACTGGCAACAATGAGCAGTTCTTC; cdr3_aa: CAITGTGNNEQFF
j_call: TRBJ1-2; v_call: TRBV28; d_call: TRBD1; clone_size: NA; cdr3_nt: TGTGCCAGCAATATTGCCGGGACAGATAACTATGGCTACACCTTC; cdr3_aa: CASNIAGTDNYGYTF
j_call: TRBJ2-7; v_call: TRBV2; d_call: NA; clone_size: NA; cdr3_nt: TGTGCCAGCAGTACCCAGGCCTACGAGCAGTACTTC; cdr3_aa: CASSTQAYEQYF
j_call: TRBJ1-1; v_call: TRBV18; d_call: TRBD1; clone_size: NA; cdr3_nt: TGTGCCAGCTCACCGGGGACAGGGCGGGCTGAAGCTTTCTTT; cdr3_aa: CASSPGTGRAEAFF
j_call: TRBJ2-3; v_call: TRBV7-2; d_call: NA; clone_size: few; cdr3_nt: TGTGCCAGCAGGGGGGGTTCTAATACGCAGTATTTT; cdr3_aa: CASRGGSNTQYF
j_call: TRBJ2-1; v_call: TRBV5-1; d_call: NA; clone_size: NA; cdr3_nt: TGCGCCAGCAGCTTGGGCGGTCTGTACAATGAGCAGTTCTTC; cdr3_aa: CASSLGGLYNEQFF
j_call: TRBJ2-7; v_call: TRBV7-3; d_call: NA; clone_size: NA; cdr3_nt: TGTGCCAGCAGCTTAACGTCTGGACAGAACTACGAGCAGTACTTC; cdr3_aa: CASSLTSGQNYEQYF
j_call: TRBJ2-3; v_call: TRBV6-5; d_call: TRBD2; clone_size: NA; cdr3_nt: TGTGCCACCAAGACTAGCGGGACAAATACGCAGTATTTT; cdr3_aa: CATKTSGTNTQYF
j_call: TRBJ2-7; v_call: TRBV30; d_call: TRBD2; clone_size: NA; cdr3_nt: TGTGCCTGGTCATGGGGACTAGCGGGAACCTACGAGCAGTACTTC; cdr3_aa: CAWSWGLAGTYEQYF
j_call: TRBJ2-1; v_call: TRBV7-3; d_call: TRBD1; clone_size: few; cdr3_nt: TGTGCCAGCAGCACAAAGGGACAGGGGACGAATGAGCAGTTCTTC; cdr3_aa: CASSTKGQGTNEQFF
j_call: TRBJ2-7; v_call: TRBV2; d_call: TRBD1; clone_size: few; cdr3_nt: TGTGCCAGCAGCCTAACCGGGACAGCCTCCTACGAGCAGTACTTC; cdr3_aa: CASSLTGTASYEQYF
j_call: TRBJ2-7; v_call: TRBV28; d_call: NA; clone_size: few; cdr3_nt: TGTGCCAGCAGCTACTACTTGGACGAGCAGTACTTC; cdr3_aa: CASSYYLDEQYF
j_call: TRBJ2-5; v_call: TRBV15; d_call: NA; clone_size: few; cdr3_nt: TGTGCCACCAGCAGAGATCAGGGTCAAGAGACCCAGTACTTC; cdr3_aa: CATSRDQGQETQYF
j_call: TRBJ2-1; v_call: TRBV28; d_call: TRBD2; clone_size: NA; cdr3_nt: TGTGCCAGCAGCAGTCGGCTAGCGGGAACCTACAATGAGCAGTTCTTC; cdr3_aa: CASSSRLAGTYNEQFF
j_call: TRBJ2-7; v_call: TRBV28; d_call: NA; clone_size: NA; cdr3_nt: TGTGCCAGCAGTTCCGGTGCGGGTGCATTCTACGAGCAGTACTTC; cdr3_aa: CASSSGAGAFYEQYF
j_call: TRBJ2-7; v_call: TRBV5-1; d_call: NA; clone_size: NA; cdr3_nt: TGCGCCAGCAGCTTGGCCTCCGAGCAGTACTTC; cdr3_aa: CASSLASEQYF
j_call: TRBJ2-1; v_call: TRBV7-9; d_call: TRBD2; clone_size: NA; cdr3_nt: TGTGCCAGCAACCCCGGGACTAGCGGGCCCTACAATGAGCAGTTCTTC; cdr3_aa: CASNPGTSGPYNEQFF
j_call: TRBJ2-7; v_call: TRBV7-2; d_call: TRBD2; clone_size: NA; cdr3_nt: TGTGCCAGCAGCTCCAGAGGGACTAGCGGGGACATATTCCCCTACGAGCAGTACTTC; cdr3_aa: CASSSRGTSGDIFPYEQYF
j_call: TRBJ2-5; v_call: TRBV29-1; d_call: NA; clone_size: NA; cdr3_nt: TGCAGCGTTGCGGGGGATGGAATAAACTTC; cdr3_aa: CSVAGDGINF
j_call: TRBJ1-5; v_call: TRBV4-1; d_call: NA; clone_size: NA; cdr3_nt: TGCGCCAGCGGGATACGCGGAGGAATCGGCGGAAAAAGCAATCAGCCCCAGCATTTT; cdr3_aa: CASGIRGGIGGKSNQPQHF
j_call: TRBJ1-1; v_call: TRBV27; d_call: TRBD1; clone_size: NA; cdr3_nt: TGTGCCAGCAGTGTACACTTCTTTCAGGGGGGCACTGAAGCTTTCTTT; cdr3_aa: CASSVHFFQGGTEAFF
j_call: TRBJ1-1; v_call: TRBV18; d_call: TRBD1; clone_size: NA; cdr3_nt: TGTGCCAGCTCACCGAGACAGGGAAAAAACACTGAAGCTTTCTTT; cdr3_aa: CASSPRQGKNTEAFF
j_call: TRBJ2-5; v_call: TRBV7-2; d_call: TRBD1; clone_size: many; cdr3_nt: TGTGCCAGCAGCGTATCCGGGACAGGAGGTGGGGAGACCCAGTACTTC; cdr3_aa: CASSVSGTGGGETQYF
j_call: TRBJ2-3; v_call: TRBV5-4; d_call: TRBD2; clone_size: few; cdr3_nt: TGTGCCAGCAGCCCTCCGGGACTAGCGGGATTGAGCACAGATACGCAGTATTTT; cdr3_aa: CASSPPGLAGLSTDTQYF
j_call: TRBJ2-3; v_call: TRBV7-2; d_call: TRBD1; clone_size: few; cdr3_nt: TGTGCCAGCAGCCGTTCTACAGGGGGCCTCACAGATACGCAGTATTTT; cdr3_aa: CASSRSTGGLTDTQYF
j_call: TRBJ2-1; v_call: TRBV10-3; d_call: TRBD2; clone_size: few; cdr3_nt: TGTGCCATCGGCGTTAGCGGGAGCTACTACAATGAGCAGTTCTTC; cdr3_aa: CAIGVSGSYYNEQFF
j_call: TRBJ2-1; v_call: TRBV7-3; d_call: NA; clone_size: NA; cdr3_nt: TGTGCCAGCAGCTCGACAGGCAACGGGAACAATGAGCAGTTCTTC; cdr3_aa: CASSSTGNGNNEQFF
j_call: TRBJ2-5; v_call: TRBV7-2; d_call: NA; clone_size: NA; cdr3_nt: TGTGCCAGCAGCTCAACGGGAGCCCCCCAAGAGACCCAGTACTTC; cdr3_aa: CASSSTGAPQETQYF
j_call: TRBJ2-4; v_call: TRBV19; d_call: NA; clone_size: NA; cdr3_nt: TGTGCCAGTAGTACGACAGGAGCCAAAAACATTCAGTACTTC; cdr3_aa: CASSTTGAKNIQYF
j_call: TRBJ2-7; v_call: TRBV7-9; d_call: TRBD2; clone_size: few; cdr3_nt: TGTGCCAGCAGCTTTAGAGGGACTAGCGTAGACGAGCAGTACTTC; cdr3_aa: CASSFRGTSVDEQYF
j_call: TRBJ2-7; v_call: TRBV2; d_call: NA; clone_size: NA; cdr3_nt: TGTGCCAGCAACCAGGCTTCCTACGAGCAGTACTTC; cdr3_aa: CASNQASYEQYF
j_call: TRBJ2-3; v_call: TRBV6-5; d_call: TRBD2; clone_size: NA; cdr3_nt: TGTGCCAGCAGTTACTATGGGACTAGCGGAGATACGCAGTATTTT; cdr3_aa: CASSYYGTSGDTQYF
j_call: TRBJ2-1; v_call: TRBV7-9; d_call: TRBD2; clone_size: NA; cdr3_nt: TGTGCCGGGGAGCGGGAGTTGAACAATGAGCAGTTCTTC; cdr3_aa: CAGERELNNEQFF
j_call: TRBJ2-3; v_call: TRBV5-1; d_call: NA; clone_size: NA; cdr3_nt: TGCGCCAGCAGTCCAGCGACTAGCACAGATACGCAGTATTTT; cdr3_aa: CASSPATSTDTQYF
j_call: TRBJ2-1; v_call: TRBV19; d_call: TRBD1; clone_size: few; cdr3_nt: TGTGCCAGTAGTAGGGGGACAGGGCCCTACAATGAGCAGTTCTTC; cdr3_aa: CASSRGTGPYNEQFF